These 23 T cell receptor beta chains originate from one sample sequenced in a study of T cell repertoires in cytomegalovirus infection. No antigen has been identified for these receptors. TCRdb recomputed calls from the reads with MiXCR, one row per CDR3 protein. The table has around 900,000 distinct CDR3 sequences, about 33% seen once. This material consisted of cultured CD8+ T cells from PBMCs, taken from culture after CMV antigen stimulation. These receptors were taken from a human donor in good health (CMV status not recorded). Some clones in this sample may be carry-over from other donors' samples.

The rearrangement joins TRBV28 to TRBJ2-6; a weak D match, TRBD2 (6 bases). This CDR3 is 19 amino acids long. Germline assignment: CDR1 MDHEN and CDR2 SYDVKM. Trimming pared 5 bases from V and 0 bases from J, leaving 20 bases between. The CDR3 DNA sequence: TGTGCCAGCAGTCCTCAAGGAGGGGCCGTTTCCTCTGGGGCCAACGTCCTGACTTTC. This translates into CASSPQGGAVSSGANVLTF.

The chain uses TRBV12-3 or TRBV12-4 and TRBJ1-1, with 9 bases that match TRBD1. There are 15 residues in the CDR3. V lost 6 bases and J lost 4; bases outside the gene matches: 9. As DNA, the CDR3 is TGTGCCAGCAGCCCCGGGACAGGGCTGATCACTGAAGCTTTCTTT. Encoded protein: CASSPGTGLITEAFF.

V and J are TRBV5-4 and TRBJ2-4, with D possibly being TRBD2 (6 bases). Germline CDR1 is SGHNT and CDR2 is YYREEE (reference sequence). V was clipped by 2 bases and J by 8 bases, with 17 bases between them. The CDR3 runs to 15 residues. The CDR3 DNA reads as TGTGCCAGCAGCTTTCGGAGGGAAACGGGGGACATTCAGTACTTC. Its protein product is CASSFRRETGDIQYF. The complete variable domain, with remaining parts taken from reference TRBV5-4 and TRBJ2-4, reads ETGVTQSPTHLIKTRGQQVTLRCSSQSGHNTVSWYQQALGQGPQFIFQYYREEENGRGNFPPRFSGLQFPNYSSELNVNALELDDSALYLCASSFRRETGDIQYFGAGTRLSVL.

This clonotype occurred a few times. Here the CDR3 reads CASSQDPERQVGDTQYF. In DNA, the CDR3 is TGCGCCAGCAGCCAAGATCCGGAGAGACAGGTTGGAGATACGCAGTATTTT. V gene TRBV4-1 combines with J gene TRBJ2-3, with D tentatively TRBD1 (6 bases). This CDR3 spans 17 amino acids. Germline CDR1 is MGHRA and CDR2 is YSYEKL. V was cut by 0 bases and J by 5 bases, with 18 bases left in between.

This clonotype has a count of ten or more. V and J are TRBV7-2 and TRBJ1-6; D call uncertain. Trimming removed 2 bases at V and 0 bases at J, with 20 bases between. The CDR3 has 20 amino acids. Germline V lookup: CDR1 SGHTA, CDR2 FQGNSA. The CDR3 DNA sequence: TGTGCCAGCAGCTTATCCTTGCGGCAGTTGGAAAGCTCCTATAATTCACCCCTCCACTTT. Its translation: CASSLSLRQLESSYNSPLHF.

In this sample, this clonotype turned up a few times. The chain combines TRBV19 with TRBJ2-7; 9 bases fit TRBD1. Germline V gene data show CDR1 as LNHDA and CDR2 as SQIVND (reference sequence). The CDR3 totals 14 residues. After removal of 3 bases from V and 7 bases from J, the junction contained 7 bases not matched to a gene. This CDR3 reads CASSIMGQGREQYF. The DNA of the CDR3 is TGTGCCAGTAGTATCATGGGACAGGGAAGGGAGCAGTACTTC.

This clonotype was observed at least ten times. V gene TRBV24-1 combines with J gene TRBJ2-1; perhaps TRBD1 as D (6 bases). The V end lost 6 bases, the J end lost 2 bases, and 13 bases lay between the germline ends. CDR1 is KGHDR and CDR2 is SFDVKD in the germline V gene. The CDR3 contains 15 residues. The CDR3 loop is CATSLSGDPYNEQFF. The CDR3 bases are TGTGCCACCAGTCTATCAGGGGATCCCTACAATGAGCAGTTCTTC.

The genes are TRBV4-3 and TRBJ1-1; 7 bases match TRBD1. Trimming removed 4 bases from V and 5 bases from J; junction bases left unmatched: 7. Per the germline V gene, CDR1 is LGHNA and CDR2 is YSLEER. CDR3 size: 14 residues. CDR3 nucleotide sequence: TGCGCCAGCAGCCGGCACAGGGGAGAGACTGAAGCTTTCTTT. Amino acids: CASSRHRGETEAFF.

This clonotype has a single count. V and J are TRBV7-9 and TRBJ2-1; D is unresolved. In germline, CDR1 is SEHNR, CDR2 FQNEAQ (reference sequence). The V gene lost 5 bases and the J gene lost 7 bases, with 18 bases spanning the gap. The CDR3 is 15 residues long. The CDR3 nucleotides read TGTGCCAGCAGCCCCGGGCCCATGAAGGCTAATGAGCAGTTCTTC. This codes for CASSPGPMKANEQFF.

This clonotype appeared a few times. This rearrangement joins TRBV10-3 to TRBJ2-3, with a tentative D call TRBD2 (5 bases). This CDR3 comprises 17 residues. The V end was cut by 3 bases, the J end by 2 bases, with 18 bases between. Germline V gives CDR1 ENHRY, CDR2 SYGVKD. This chain's CDR3 is CAISDPRRGTYTDTQYF. CDR3 sequence (DNA): TGTGCCATCAGTGACCCCCGCCGGGGAACCTACACAGATACGCAGTATTTT.

CDR3 amino acids: CASSYRDRITDTQYF. The CDR3 nucleotides read TGTGCCAGCAGCTACCGGGACAGGATCACAGATACGCAGTATTTT. V gene TRBV7-9 combines with J gene TRBJ2-3; 8 nucleotides match TRBD1. Germline values: CDR1 SEHNR, CDR2 FQNEAQ (reference sequence). With 4 bases clipped from V and 2 bases from J, the junction kept 5 bases outside the gene matches. The CDR3 contains 15 residues.

This chain uses TRBV6-4 with TRBJ2-7; 12 nucleotides align to TRBD1. Germline V CDR1 and CDR2: MRHNA, SNTAGT. This CDR3 is 18 amino acids long. The V gene end was trimmed by 1 base and the J gene end by 3 bases; junction bases not matched to a gene: 10. As DNA, the CDR3 is TGTGCCAGCAGTGACTGGGACAGGGGGCCCCAGTTATACTACGAGCAGTACTTC. Translating it yields CASSDWDRGPQLYYEQYF.

This clonotype was detected only a few times. This chain links TRBV5-4 with TRBJ2-4; tentative D call: TRBD2 (5 bases). The CDR3 contains 17 residues. Germline CDR1 reads SGHNT; CDR2 reads YYREEE (reference sequence). V lost 0 bases, J lost 3 bases, and 16 bases lay in between. This CDR3 reads CASSLVSGPRDKNIQYF. The CDR3 DNA sequence: TGTGCCAGCAGCTTGGTGTCCGGGCCCCGGGACAAAAACATTCAGTACTTC. Using reference TRBV5-4 and TRBJ2-4 for the parts outside the CDR3, the full variable domain is ETGVTQSPTHLIKTRGQQVTLRCSSQSGHNTVSWYQQALGQGPQFIFQYYREEENGRGNFPPRFSGLQFPNYSSELNVNALELDDSALYLCASSLVSGPRDKNIQYFGAGTRLSVL.

The gene calls are TRBV7-8 and TRBJ2-5, with D perhaps being TRBD1 or TRBD2 (5 bases each). CDR1 and CDR2 from the germline V gene are SGHVS and FQNEAQ. The V and J ends lost 4 bases and 5 bases respectively, with 11 bases between them. The CDR3 consists of 13 residues. As DNA, the CDR3 is TGTGCCAGCAGCTGGGACGGCGGGGAGACCCAGTACTTC. It yields the protein CASSWDGGETQYF.

This clonotype came up many times. The chain combines TRBV7-8 with TRBJ1-2, with D possibly being TRBD1 (5 bases). Germline CDR1 and CDR2: SGHVS and FQNEAQ. V lost 2 bases and J lost 3, with 13 bases in between. This CDR3 contains 15 residues. CDR3 nucleotides: TGTGCCAGCAGCTTACGCAGGGAGGATTACTATGGCTACACCTTC. Translating gives CASSLRREDYYGYTF. Supplemented by reference TRBV7-8 and TRBJ1-2, the full variable domain reads GAGVSQSPRYKVAKRGQDVALRCDPISGHVSLFWYQQALGQGPEFLTYFQNEAQLDKSGLPSDRFFAERPEGSVSTLKIQRTQQEDSAVYLCASSLRREDYYGYTFGSGTRLTVV.

This clonotype was detected only a few times. The rearrangement links TRBV27 to TRBJ1-2, with unresolved D. V lost 10 bases and J 5 bases, leaving 11 bases between the germline ends. Germline V CDR1 and CDR2: MNHEY, SMNVEV (reference sequence). This CDR3 contains 11 residues. The CDR3 DNA reads as TGTGCCATCGGGTCGGCGTATGGCTACACCTTC. As protein: CAIGSAYGYTF.

CDR3 residues: CASSSWVRDADQPQHF. In DNA, the CDR3 is TGTGCCAGCAGCTCTTGGGTCAGGGATGCGGATCAGCCCCAGCATTTT. The chain recombines TRBV12-3 or TRBV12-4 with TRBJ1-5; weak D call: TRBD1 (5 bases). V was clipped by 6 bases and J by 5 bases, with 20 bases between them. The CDR3 contains 16 residues.

This chain joins TRBV7-9 and TRBJ2-7; 10 bases map to TRBD2. V lost 5 bases to trimming and J lost 2 bases; unmatched junction nucleotides: 15. The CDR3 covers 18 residues. The germline V gene encodes CDR1 SEHNR and CDR2 FQNEAQ (reference sequence). CDR3 DNA sequence: TGTGCCAGCAGCGAAAAAATTAGCGGGGGGCCCGCTACCTACGAGCAGTACTTC. This encodes CASSEKISGGPATYEQYF.

This rearrangement joins TRBV10-3 to TRBJ2-3; 16 positions agree with TRBD2. CDR3 length equals 18 residues. Germline assignment: CDR1 ENHRY and CDR2 SYGVKD. Germline trimming cut 7 bases from V and 4 bases from J; bases unmatched to any gene: 11. The CDR3 DNA reads as TGTGCCATCAACGCCGGGACTAGCGGGGGGGTCGCTGCAGATACGCAGTATTTT. It codes for CAINAGTSGGVAADTQYF.

The chain uses TRBV11-2 and TRBJ2-3; maybe TRBD2 (7 bases). This CDR3 contains 16 residues. Germline lookup yields CDR1 SGHAT and CDR2 FQNNGV. The V gene lost 4 bases and the J gene lost 3 bases, with 17 bases spanning the gap. As DNA, the CDR3 is TGTGCCAGCAGCTCGAGTTGGGGGGGCTCGACAGATACGCAGTATTTT. It specifies CASSSSWGGSTDTQYF.

The chain joins TRBV15 to TRBJ2-1; D is unresolved. The V gene lost 0 bases and the J gene lost 2 bases, with 11 bases spanning the gap. The CDR3 sequence is 16 residues long. The V gene's germline CDR1 is LNHNV and CDR2 YYDKDF (reference sequence). The CDR3 sequence is CATSRDKGFTYNEQFF. CDR3 bases: TGTGCCACCAGCAGAGATAAGGGCTTTACCTACAATGAGCAGTTCTTC.

This chain uses TRBV20-1 with TRBJ2-1; D is uncertain. This CDR3 contains 15 residues. Germline CDR1 DFQATT, CDR2 SNEGSKA (reference sequence). V was shortened by 0 bases and J by 0 bases, with 9 bases between the two germline ends. The CDR3 protein is CSARDWQSSYNEQFF. As DNA, the CDR3 is TGCAGTGCTAGAGATTGGCAGAGCTCCTACAATGAGCAGTTCTTC.

The J gene is TRBJ2-3, the V gene TRBV15, with 15 bases identical to TRBD2. CDR3 length equals 18 residues. Germline lookup yields CDR1 LNHNV and CDR2 YYDKDF (reference sequence). V shed 5 bases and J 3 bases; nucleotides not matched to a gene: 9. CDR3 in DNA: TGTGCCACCAGCGACCGGACTAGCGGGGGGGCTCTGACAGATACGCAGTATTTT. Translated: CATSDRTSGGALTDTQYF.